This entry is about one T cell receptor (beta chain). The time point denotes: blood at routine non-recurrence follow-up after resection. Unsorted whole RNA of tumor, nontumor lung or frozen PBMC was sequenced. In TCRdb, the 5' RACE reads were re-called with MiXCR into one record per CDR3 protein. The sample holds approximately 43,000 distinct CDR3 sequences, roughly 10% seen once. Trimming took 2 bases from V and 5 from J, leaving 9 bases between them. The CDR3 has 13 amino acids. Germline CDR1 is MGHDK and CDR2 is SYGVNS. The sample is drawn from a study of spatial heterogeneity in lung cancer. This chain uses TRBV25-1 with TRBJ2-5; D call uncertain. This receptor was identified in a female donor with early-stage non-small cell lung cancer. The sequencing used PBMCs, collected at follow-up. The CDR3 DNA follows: TGTGCCAGCAGTGAAGGGTCGATCGAGACCCAGTACTTC. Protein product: CASSEGSIETQYF.